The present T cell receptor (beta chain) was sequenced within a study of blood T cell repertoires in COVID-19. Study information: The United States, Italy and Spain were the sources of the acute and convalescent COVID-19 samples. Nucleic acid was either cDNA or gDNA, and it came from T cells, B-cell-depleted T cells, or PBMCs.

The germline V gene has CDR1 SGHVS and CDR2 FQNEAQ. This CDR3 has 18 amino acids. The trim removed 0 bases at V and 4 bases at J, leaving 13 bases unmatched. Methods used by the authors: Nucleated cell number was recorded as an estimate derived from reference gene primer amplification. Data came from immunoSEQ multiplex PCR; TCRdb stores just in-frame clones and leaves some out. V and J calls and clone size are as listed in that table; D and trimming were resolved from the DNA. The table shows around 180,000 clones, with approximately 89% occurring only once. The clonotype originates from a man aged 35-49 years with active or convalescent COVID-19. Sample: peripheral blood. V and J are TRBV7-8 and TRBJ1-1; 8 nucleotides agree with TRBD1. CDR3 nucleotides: TGTGCCAGCAGCTTAGCGCGTCCGGACAGGGAAGGCGTCACTGAAGCTTTCTTT. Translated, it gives CASSLARPDREGVTEAFF. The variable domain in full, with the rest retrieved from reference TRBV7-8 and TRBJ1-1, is GAGVSQSPRYKVAKRGQDVALRCDPISGHVSLFWYQQALGQGPEFLTYFQNEAQLDKSGLPSDRFFAERPEGSVSTLKIQRTQQEDSAVYLCASSLARPDREGVTEAFFGQGTRLTVV.